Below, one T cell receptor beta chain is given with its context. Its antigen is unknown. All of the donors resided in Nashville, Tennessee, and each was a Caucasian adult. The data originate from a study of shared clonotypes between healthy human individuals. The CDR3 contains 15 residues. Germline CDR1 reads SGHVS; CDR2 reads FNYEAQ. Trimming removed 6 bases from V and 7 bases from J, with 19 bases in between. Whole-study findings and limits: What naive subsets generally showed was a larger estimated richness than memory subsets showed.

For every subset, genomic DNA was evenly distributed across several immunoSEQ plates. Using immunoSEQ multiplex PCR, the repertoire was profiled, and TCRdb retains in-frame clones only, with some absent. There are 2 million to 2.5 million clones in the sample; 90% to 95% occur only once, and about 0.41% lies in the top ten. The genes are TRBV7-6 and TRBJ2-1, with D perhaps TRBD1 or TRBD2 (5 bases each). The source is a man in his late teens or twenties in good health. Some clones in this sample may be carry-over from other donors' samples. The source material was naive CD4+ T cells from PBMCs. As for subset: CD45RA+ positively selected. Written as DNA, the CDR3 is TGTGCCAGCAGTTATTTCCCGGGACCGGAGAATGAGCAGTTCTTC. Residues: CASSYFPGPENEQFF.